The following is a TCR beta chain sequence with its context. What it binds is not known. This specimen belongs to a study of shared clonotypes between healthy human individuals. Whole-study findings and limits: Owing to a small donor count, the genetic and exposure-history diversity represented was limited.

TCRdb's table, derived via immunoSEQ multiplex PCR, lists solely in-frame clones and lacks some. Of 2 million to 3 million clones in the sample, 80% to 95% were seen once. Germline loops: CDR1 SGHRS, CDR2 YFSETQ. There are 16 residues in the CDR3. Trimming left V 0 bases short and J 3 bases short, with 14 bases between. This sequence joins TRBV5-1 and TRBJ2-3, with D possibly being TRBD1 or TRBD2 (6 bases each). This sequence was found in a young man in good health. Some clones in this sample may be carry-over from other donors' samples. The source material was naive CD4+ T cells from PBMCs. The subset was: CD45RA+ positively selected. CDR3 in DNA: TGCGCCAGCAGCTTGGGTTCGGGGGCCGGAACAGATACGCAGTATTTT. It is translated as CASSLGSGAGTDTQYF. Complete variable domain (other parts from reference TRBV5-1 and TRBJ2-3): KAGVTQTPRYLIKTRGQQVTLSCSPISGHRSVSWYQQTPGQGLQFLFEYFSETQRNKGNFPGRFSGRQFSNSRSEMNVSTLELGDSALYLCASSLGSGAGTDTQYFGPGTRLTVL.